This passage covers 9 T cell receptor beta chains from one sample sequenced in a study of PD-1 blockade in mismatch repair-deficient tumors. Produced via immunoSEQ multiplex PCR; TCRdb's table is partial and in-frame only. This table holds over 9,000 clones, 75% to 90% found once. For these TCRs, the target antigens are not known. Time point defined: approximately 11-day in vitro stimulation with candidate neoantigen peptide 2. The sample was cells cultured in vitro, taken from a patient treated with pembrolizumab. The receptors originated from an adult with mismatch repair-deficient cancer.

V and J are TRBV19 and TRBJ2-1; TRBD2 matches 9 bases. V lost 5 bases to trimming and J lost 4 bases; unmatched junction nucleotides: 3. Germline CDR1 LNHDA, CDR2 SQIVND (reference sequence). The CDR3 has 14 residues. Written as DNA, the CDR3 is TGTGCCAGTAGTTCCGGACTAGCGTACAATGAGCAGTTCTTC. Its protein product is CASSSGLAYNEQFF.

This clone was detected once. The chain recombines TRBV5-1 with TRBJ2-5; D possibly corresponds to TRBD1 (5 bases). The V gene's germline CDR1 is SGHRS and CDR2 YFSETQ. This CDR3 spans 14 amino acids. V lost 0 bases to trimming and J lost 3 bases, with 9 bases between them. The chain's CDR3 is CASSLAEGEETQYF. CDR3 in DNA: TGCGCCAGCAGCTTGGCCGAAGGGGAAGAGACCCAGTACTTC.

The chain has TRBV7-2 and TRBJ1-1, with D possibly being TRBD1 (5 bases). Between the trimmed V and J ends, which lost 1 base and 6 bases, there was a span of 12 bases. The CDR3 has 14 residues. Germline assignment: CDR1 SGHTA and CDR2 FQGNSA. In DNA, the CDR3 is TGTGCCAGCAGCTTAGTGCAGGGTCTCGCTGAAGCTTTCTTT. It encodes CASSLVQGLAEAFF.

The chain links TRBV27 to TRBJ2-7, with D unresolved. The V end was cut by 8 bases, the J end by 5 bases, with 10 bases between. The CDR3 length is 11 residues. CDR1 MNHEY and CDR2 SMNVEV come from the germline V gene (reference sequence). Here the CDR3 reads CASSTLNEQYF. CDR3 in DNA: TGTGCCAGCTCAACCCTAAACGAGCAGTACTTC.

The rearrangement uses TRBV10-3 and TRBJ2-7; 8 bases line up with TRBD1. This CDR3 has 13 residues. V lost 10 bases to trimming and J lost 0 bases; unmatched junction nucleotides: 5. Germline values: CDR1 ENHRY, CDR2 SYGVKD. CDR3 in amino acids: CASRQGPSYEQYF. Here the CDR3 DNA reads TGTGCCAGCCGACAGGGGCCCTCCTACGAGCAGTACTTC.

This clone was observed once. CDR3 sequence (DNA): TGTGCCAGCAGCTGGGGCGGGGGGCTCGGCGAGACCCAGTACTTC. It codes for CASSWGGGLGETQYF. The V call is TRBV7-9, the J call TRBJ2-5; 8 bases map to TRBD2. CDR1 and CDR2 (germline): SEHNR, FQNEAQ (reference sequence). This CDR3 region has 15 residues. Unmatched junction bases numbered 9, after V lost 4 bases and J lost 5 bases.

The chain links TRBV27 to TRBJ2-3; D uncertain. V shed 5 bases and J shed 4 bases, with 16 bases lying between them. The germline gives CDR1 MNHEY, CDR2 SMNVEV (reference sequence). The CDR3 covers 15 residues. The CDR3 is CASSTLVLGPDTQYF. CDR3 nucleotide sequence: TGTGCCAGCAGTACCTTGGTCCTTGGGCCAGATACGCAGTATTTT.

This clone was recorded once. The J gene is TRBJ2-3, the V gene TRBV5-1, with 8 bases aligning to TRBD2. With V trimmed by 4 bases and J by 2 bases, 6 bases remained unmatched. Per germline, CDR1 SGHRS and CDR2 YFSETQ. The CDR3 loop spans 15 amino acids. The CDR3 spells CASSMGSGATDTQYF. The CDR3 DNA reads as TGCGCCAGCAGCATGGGTAGCGGGGCCACAGATACGCAGTATTTT.

This chain uses TRBV5-1 with TRBJ1-4, with D hard to call. Trimming shortened V by 2 bases and J by 8 bases, and 7 bases separated the two germline ends. The germline V gene has CDR1 SGHRS and CDR2 YFSETQ. The CDR3 totals 12 residues. In nucleotides, the CDR3 is TGCGCCAGCAGCTTTCCGGGGGAAAAACTGTTTTTT. Translating gives CASSFPGEKLFF. Supplemented by reference TRBV5-1 and TRBJ1-4, the full variable domain reads KAGVTQTPRYLIKTRGQQVTLSCSPISGHRSVSWYQQTPGQGLQFLFEYFSETQRNKGNFPGRFSGRQFSNSRSEMNVSTLELGDSALYLCASSFPGEKLFFGSGTQLSVL.